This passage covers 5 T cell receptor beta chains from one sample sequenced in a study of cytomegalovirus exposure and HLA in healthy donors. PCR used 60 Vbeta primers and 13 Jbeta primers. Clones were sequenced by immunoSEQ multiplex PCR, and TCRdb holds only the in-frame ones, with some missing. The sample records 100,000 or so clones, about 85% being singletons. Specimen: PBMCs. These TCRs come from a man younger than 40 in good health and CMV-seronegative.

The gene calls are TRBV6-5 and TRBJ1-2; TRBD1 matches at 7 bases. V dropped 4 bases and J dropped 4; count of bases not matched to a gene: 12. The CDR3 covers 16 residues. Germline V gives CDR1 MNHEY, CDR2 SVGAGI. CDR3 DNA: TGTGCCAGCAGTTTTCAGCCTACCCAGGGGGGCTATGGCTACACCTTC. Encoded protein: CASSFQPTQGGYGYTF.

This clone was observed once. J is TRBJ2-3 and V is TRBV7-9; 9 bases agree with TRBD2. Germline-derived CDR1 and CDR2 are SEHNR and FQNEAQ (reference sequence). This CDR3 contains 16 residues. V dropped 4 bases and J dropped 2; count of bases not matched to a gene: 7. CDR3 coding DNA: TGTGCCAGCAGCTGGGGGGCGGGGGGGCCCACAGATACGCAGTATTTT. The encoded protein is CASSWGAGGPTDTQYF.

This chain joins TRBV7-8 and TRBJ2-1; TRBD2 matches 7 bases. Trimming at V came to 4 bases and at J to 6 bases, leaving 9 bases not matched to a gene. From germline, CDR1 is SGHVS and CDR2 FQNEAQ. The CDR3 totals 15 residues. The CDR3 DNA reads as TGTGCCAGCAGCTCGAGACTTTCGGGGGGCAATGAGCAGTTCTTC. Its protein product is CASSSRLSGGNEQFF.

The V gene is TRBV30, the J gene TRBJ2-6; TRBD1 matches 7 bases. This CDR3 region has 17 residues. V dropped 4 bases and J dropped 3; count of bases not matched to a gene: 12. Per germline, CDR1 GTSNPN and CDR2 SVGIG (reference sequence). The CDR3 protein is CAWKRQGQNHGANVLTF. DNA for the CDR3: TGTGCCTGGAAGAGACAGGGCCAAAATCATGGGGCCAACGTCCTGACTTTC.

The DNA of the CDR3 is TGTGCCAGCAGCTCATATGGGCGAGAGACCCAGTACTTC. Encoded protein: CASSSYGRETQYF. The gene calls are TRBV7-9 and TRBJ2-5; D gene unclear. The CDR3 has 13 residues. The V end was cut by 4 bases, the J end by 4 bases, with 10 bases between. Germline assignment: CDR1 SEHNR and CDR2 FQNEAQ (reference sequence).